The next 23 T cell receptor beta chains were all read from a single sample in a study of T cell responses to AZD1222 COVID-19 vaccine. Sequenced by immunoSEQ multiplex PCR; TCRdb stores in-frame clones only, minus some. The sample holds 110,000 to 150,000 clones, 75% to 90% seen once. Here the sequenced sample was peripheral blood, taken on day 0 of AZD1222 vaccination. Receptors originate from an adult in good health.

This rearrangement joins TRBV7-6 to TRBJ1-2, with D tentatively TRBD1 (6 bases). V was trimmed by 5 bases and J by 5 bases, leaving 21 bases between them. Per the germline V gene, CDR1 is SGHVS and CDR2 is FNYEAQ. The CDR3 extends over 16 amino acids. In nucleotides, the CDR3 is TGTGCCAGCAGCCCCTCGGGGGCCCCCAGCTTTTATGGCTACACCTTC. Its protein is CASSPSGAPSFYGYTF.

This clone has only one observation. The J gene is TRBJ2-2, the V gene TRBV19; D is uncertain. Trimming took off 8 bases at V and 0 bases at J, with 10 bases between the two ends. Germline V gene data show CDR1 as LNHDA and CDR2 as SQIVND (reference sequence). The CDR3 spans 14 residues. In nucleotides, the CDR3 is TGTGCCAGTCGTTTTACCTCGAACACCGGGGAGCTGTTTTTT. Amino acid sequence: CASRFTSNTGELFF.

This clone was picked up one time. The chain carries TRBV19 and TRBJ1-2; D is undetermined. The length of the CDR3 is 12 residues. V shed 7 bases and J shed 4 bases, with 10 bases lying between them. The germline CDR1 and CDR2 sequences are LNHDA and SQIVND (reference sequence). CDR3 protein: CASNTNAYGYTF. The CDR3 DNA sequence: TGTGCCAGTAATACGAACGCCTATGGCTACACCTTC.

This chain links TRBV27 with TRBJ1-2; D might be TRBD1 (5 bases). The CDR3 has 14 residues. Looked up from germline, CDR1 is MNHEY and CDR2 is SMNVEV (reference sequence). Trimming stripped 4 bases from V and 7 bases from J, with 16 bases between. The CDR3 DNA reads TGTGCCAGCAGTTCCCAGGGAAGTAGGTCTGGCTACACCTTC. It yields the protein CASSSQGSRSGYTF.

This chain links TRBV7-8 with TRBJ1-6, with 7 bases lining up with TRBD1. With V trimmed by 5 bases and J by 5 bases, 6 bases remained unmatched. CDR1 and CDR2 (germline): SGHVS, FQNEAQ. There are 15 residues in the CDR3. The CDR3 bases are TGTGCCAGCAGCACCACGGGACAGAATAATTCACCCCTCCACTTT. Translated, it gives CASSTTGQNNSPLHF.

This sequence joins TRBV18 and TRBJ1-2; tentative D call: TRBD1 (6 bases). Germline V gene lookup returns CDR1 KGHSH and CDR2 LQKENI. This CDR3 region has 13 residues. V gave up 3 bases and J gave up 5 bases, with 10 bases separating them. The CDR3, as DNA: TGTGCCAGCTCACCGACAGGAGCTTATGGCTACACCTTC. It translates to CASSPTGAYGYTF.

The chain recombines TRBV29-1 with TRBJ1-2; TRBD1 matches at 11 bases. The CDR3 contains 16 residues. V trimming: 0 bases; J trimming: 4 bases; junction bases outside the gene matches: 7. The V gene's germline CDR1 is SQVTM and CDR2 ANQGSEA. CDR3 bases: TGCAGCGTTGAAGATCTTGGGGACAGGGGGTTCTATGGCTACACCTTC. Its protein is CSVEDLGDRGFYGYTF.

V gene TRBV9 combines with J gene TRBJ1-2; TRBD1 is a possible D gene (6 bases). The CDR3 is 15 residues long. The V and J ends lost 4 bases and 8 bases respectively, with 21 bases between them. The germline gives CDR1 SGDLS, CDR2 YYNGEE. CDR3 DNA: TGTGCCAGCAGCACCTCTAATGACAGGCGGACCGGCTACACCTTC. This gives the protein CASSTSNDRRTGYTF. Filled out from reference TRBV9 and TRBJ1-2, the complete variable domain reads DSGVTQTPKHLITATGQRVTLRCSPRSGDLSVYWYQQSLDQGLQFLIQYYNGEERAKGNILERFSAQQFPDLHSELNLSSLELGDSALYFCASSTSNDRRTGYTFGSGTRLTVV.

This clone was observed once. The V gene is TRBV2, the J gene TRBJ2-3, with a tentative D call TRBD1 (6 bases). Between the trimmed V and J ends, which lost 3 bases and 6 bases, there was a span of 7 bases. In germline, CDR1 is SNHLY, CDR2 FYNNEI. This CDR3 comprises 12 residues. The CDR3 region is CASSEGADTQYF. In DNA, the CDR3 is TGTGCCAGCAGTGAGGGGGCGGATACGCAGTATTTT.

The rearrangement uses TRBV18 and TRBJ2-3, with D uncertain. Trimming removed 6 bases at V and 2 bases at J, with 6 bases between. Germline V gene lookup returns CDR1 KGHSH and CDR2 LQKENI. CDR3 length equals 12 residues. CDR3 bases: TGTGCCAGCTCTCCCTTCACAGATACGCAGTATTTT. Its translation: CASSPFTDTQYF.

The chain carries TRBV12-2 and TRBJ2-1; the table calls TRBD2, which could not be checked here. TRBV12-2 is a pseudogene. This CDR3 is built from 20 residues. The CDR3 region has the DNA TGTGCAAGTCGCTGTGAAATGAGACTAGCGGGAGAATGTGTGGACAATGAGCAGTTCTTC. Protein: CASRCEMRLAGECVDNEQFF.

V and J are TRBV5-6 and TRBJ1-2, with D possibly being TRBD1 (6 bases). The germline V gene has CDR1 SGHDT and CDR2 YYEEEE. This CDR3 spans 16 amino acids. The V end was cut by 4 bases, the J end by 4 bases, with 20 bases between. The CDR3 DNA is TGTGCCAGCAGCATCACCACGGGGGCGCGGGTCTATGGCTACACCTTC. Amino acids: CASSITTGARVYGYTF.

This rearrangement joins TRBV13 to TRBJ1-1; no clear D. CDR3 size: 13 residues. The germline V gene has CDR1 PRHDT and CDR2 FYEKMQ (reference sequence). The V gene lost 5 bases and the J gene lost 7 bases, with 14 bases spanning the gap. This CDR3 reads CASSLILAVEAFF. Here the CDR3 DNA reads TGTGCCAGCAGCCTCATACTGGCAGTTGAAGCTTTCTTT.

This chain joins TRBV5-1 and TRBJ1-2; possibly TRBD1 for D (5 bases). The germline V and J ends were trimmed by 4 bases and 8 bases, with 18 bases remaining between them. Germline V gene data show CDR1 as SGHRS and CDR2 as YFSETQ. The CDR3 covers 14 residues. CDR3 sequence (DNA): TGCGCCAGCAGCAGCTCCGGGACGCCGGGAGGCTACACCTTC. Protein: CASSSSGTPGGYTF.

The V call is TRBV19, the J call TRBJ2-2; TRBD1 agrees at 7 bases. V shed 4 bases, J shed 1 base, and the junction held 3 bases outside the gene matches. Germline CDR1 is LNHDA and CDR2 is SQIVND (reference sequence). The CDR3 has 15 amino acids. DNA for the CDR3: TGTGCCAGTAGTACTGACAGGGTGAACACCGGGGAGCTGTTTTTT. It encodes CASSTDRVNTGELFF.

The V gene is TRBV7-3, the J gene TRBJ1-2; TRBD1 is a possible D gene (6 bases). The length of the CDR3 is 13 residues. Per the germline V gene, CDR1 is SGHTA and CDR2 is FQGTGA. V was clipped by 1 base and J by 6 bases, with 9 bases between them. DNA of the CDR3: TGTGCCAGCAGCTTAAACCCAGGGGATGGCTACACCTTC. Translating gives CASSLNPGDGYTF. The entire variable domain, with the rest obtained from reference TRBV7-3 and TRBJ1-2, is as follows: GAGVSQTPSNKVTEKGKYVELRCDPISGHTALYWYRQSLGQGPEFLIYFQGTGAADDSGLPNDRFFAVRPEGSVSTLKIQRTERGDSAVYLCASSLNPGDGYTFGSGTRLTVV.

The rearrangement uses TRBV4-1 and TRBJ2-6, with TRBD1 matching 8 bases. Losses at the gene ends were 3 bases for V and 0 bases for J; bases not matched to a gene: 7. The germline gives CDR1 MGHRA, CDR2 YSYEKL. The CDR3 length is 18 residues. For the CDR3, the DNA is TGCGCCAGCAGCCATTGGGACAGGACCCTCTCTGGGGCCAACGTCCTGACTTTC. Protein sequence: CASSHWDRTLSGANVLTF.

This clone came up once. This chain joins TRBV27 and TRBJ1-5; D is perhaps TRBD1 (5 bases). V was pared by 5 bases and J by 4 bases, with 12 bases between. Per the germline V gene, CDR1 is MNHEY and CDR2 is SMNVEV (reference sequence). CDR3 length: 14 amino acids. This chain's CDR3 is CASSIKPGNQPQHF. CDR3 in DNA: TGTGCCAGCAGTATTAAGCCAGGGAATCAGCCCCAGCATTTT.

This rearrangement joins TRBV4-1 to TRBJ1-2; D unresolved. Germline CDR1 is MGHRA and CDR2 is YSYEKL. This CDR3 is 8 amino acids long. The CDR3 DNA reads TGCGTTTTTTATGGCTACACCTTC. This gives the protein CVFYGYTF.

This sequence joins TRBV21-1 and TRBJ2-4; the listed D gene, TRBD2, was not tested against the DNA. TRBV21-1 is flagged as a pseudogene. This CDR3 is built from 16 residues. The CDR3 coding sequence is TGTGCCAGCAGCAACAGACTAGCGGGGGGGAAAAACATTCAGTACTTC. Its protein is CASSNRLAGGKNIQYF.

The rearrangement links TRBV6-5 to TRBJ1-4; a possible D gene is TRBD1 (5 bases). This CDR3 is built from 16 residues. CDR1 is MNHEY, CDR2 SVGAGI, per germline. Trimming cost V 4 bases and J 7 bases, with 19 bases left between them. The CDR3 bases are TGTGCCAGCAGTTCGCCCGGGGGGGAATGGGGTGAAAAACTGTTTTTT. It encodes CASSSPGGEWGEKLFF.

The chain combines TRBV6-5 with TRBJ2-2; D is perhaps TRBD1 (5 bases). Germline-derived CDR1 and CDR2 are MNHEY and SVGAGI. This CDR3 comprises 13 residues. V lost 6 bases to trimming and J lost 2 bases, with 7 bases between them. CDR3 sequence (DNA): TGTGCCAGCAGAGACAGAAACACCGGGGAGCTGTTTTTT. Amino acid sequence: CASRDRNTGELFF.

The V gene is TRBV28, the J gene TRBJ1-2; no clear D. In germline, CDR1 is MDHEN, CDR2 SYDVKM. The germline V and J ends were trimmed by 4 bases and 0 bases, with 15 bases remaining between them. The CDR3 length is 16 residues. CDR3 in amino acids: CASSSPRKVANYGYTF. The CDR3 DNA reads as TGTGCCAGCAGTTCTCCTCGGAAGGTAGCTAACTATGGCTACACCTTC.